This entry lists 25 T cell receptor beta chains sequenced from one sample in a study of blood T cell repertoires in COVID-19 (dated by TCRdb to the early 2020s). The library relied on the immunoSEQ multiplex PCR assay. Imported from immuneACCESS, the table was reduced by TCRdb to in-frame sequences with V and J called. These copies leave out some clones; in studies compared against another copy, an unresolved V gene accounts for under half, and the cause of the remainder is not known. Present in this sample are 250,000 or so clones, 86% of which were seen just once. The top ten clonotypes cover 1.5% to 2% of the sample. Sample: PBMCs or T cells enriched from blood (not recorded which). The receptors shown here come from a man aged 40-50 years who had recovered from COVID-19.

This rearrangement joins TRBV7-2 to TRBJ2-7; D is unresolved. CDR1 is SGHTA and CDR2 is FQGNSA in the germline V gene. V was clipped by 1 base and J by 0 bases, with 10 bases between them. CDR3 length: 15 amino acids. CDR3 in DNA: TGTGCCAGCAGCTTAGTAGCTAATCCCTCCTACGAGCAGTACTTC. Protein: CASSLVANPSYEQYF.

The chain links TRBV5-1 to TRBJ1-2; TRBD1 matches at 8 bases. The CDR3 loop spans 13 amino acids. CDR1 is SGHRS, CDR2 YFSETQ, per germline. With 8 bases clipped from V and 0 bases from J, the junction kept 3 bases outside the gene matches. The DNA for the CDR3 is TGCGCCAGACAGGGGGGAGCTAACTATGGCTACACCTTC. This gives the protein CARQGGANYGYTF.

The chain recombines TRBV7-2 with TRBJ2-1; D unresolved. Trimming removed 1 base from V and 6 bases from J, with 13 bases in between. The CDR3 is 15 residues long. Germline V gene sequence: CDR1 SGHTA, CDR2 FQGNSA. The CDR3 reads CASSLEALVRNEQFF. The CDR3 DNA reads TGTGCCAGCAGCTTAGAAGCATTGGTACGCAATGAGCAGTTCTTC.

This clone was detected only a few times. The genes are TRBV2 and TRBJ2-2; D is ambiguous. The V end lost 6 bases, the J end lost 7 bases, and 6 bases lay between the germline ends. This CDR3 contains 11 residues. Germline CDR1 is SNHLY and CDR2 is FYNNEI. The chain's CDR3 is CASRSGGELFF. Here the CDR3 DNA reads TGTGCCAGCAGGAGTGGCGGGGAGCTGTTTTTT.

V is TRBV7-2 and J is TRBJ2-7; TRBD2 is a possible D gene (5 bases). This CDR3 is built from 14 residues. V dropped 5 bases and J dropped 4 bases, with 15 bases sitting between them. Germline V lookup: CDR1 SGHTA, CDR2 FQGNSA. The chain's CDR3 is CASSESYGMYEQYF. The CDR3 coding sequence is TGTGCCAGCAGCGAAAGTTACGGGATGTACGAGCAGTACTTC.

The chain couples TRBV7-2 to TRBJ1-1, with TRBD1 as a possible D gene (5 bases). V was pared by 6 bases and J by 4 bases, with 12 bases between. The CDR3 covers 13 residues. Germline V gene sequence: CDR1 SGHTA, CDR2 FQGNSA. The CDR3 loop is CASSSGRGTEAFF. The CDR3 DNA sequence: TGTGCCAGCAGTTCAGGGAGGGGCACTGAAGCTTTCTTT.

This chain joins TRBV19 and TRBJ2-7, with TRBD1 matching 9 bases. Trimming removed 6 bases from V and 11 bases from J; junction bases left unmatched: 14. The CDR3 has 14 residues. Germline CDR1 and CDR2: LNHDA and SQIVND (reference sequence). CDR3 amino acids: CASRPPGQGGFEYF. The CDR3, as DNA: TGTGCCAGTAGGCCACCGGGACAGGGAGGTTTCGAGTACTTC.

This chain joins TRBV6-5 and TRBJ2-3, with 8 bases aligning to TRBD2. The CDR3 loop spans 16 amino acids. V was clipped by 0 bases and J by 2 bases; unmatched bases: 4. Germline V gene sequence: CDR1 MNHEY, CDR2 SVGAGI. The CDR3 region is CASSYSGGGFTDTQYF. CDR3 coding DNA: TGTGCCAGCAGTTACTCGGGCGGGGGGTTCACAGATACGCAGTATTTT.

J is TRBJ1-3 and V is TRBV18, with D hard to call. Trimming shortened V by 3 bases and J by 0 bases, and 9 bases separated the two germline ends. Germline V gene lookup returns CDR1 KGHSH and CDR2 LQKENI. The CDR3 runs to 15 residues. CDR3 residues: CASSPPGLSGNTIYF. CDR3 sequence (DNA): TGTGCCAGCTCACCCCCAGGCCTCTCTGGAAACACCATATATTTT.

V usage is TRBV7-3 and J usage is TRBJ2-1; D is unresolved. Germline lookup yields CDR1 SGHTA and CDR2 FQGTGA. This CDR3 is 11 amino acids long. V lost 5 bases and J 14 bases, leaving 13 bases between the germline ends. The CDR3 region has the DNA TGTGCCAGCAGCACCCCCATGTTAGAGTTCTTC. This codes for CASSTPMLEFF. Supplemented by reference TRBV7-3 and TRBJ2-1, the full variable domain reads GAGVSQTPSNKVTEKGKYVELRCDPISGHTALYWYRQSLGQGPEFLIYFQGTGAADDSGLPNDRFFAVRPEGSVSTLKIQRTERGDSAVYLCASSTPMLEFFGPGTRLTVL.

This chain uses TRBV5-1 with TRBJ2-7; 14 positions agree with TRBD2. V shed 0 bases, J shed 9 bases, and the junction held 5 bases outside the gene matches. The germline V gene has CDR1 SGHRS and CDR2 YFSETQ. The CDR3 runs 15 residues. The CDR3 region is CASSLAGTSGSRQYF. The DNA for the CDR3 is TGCGCCAGCAGCTTGGCCGGGACTAGCGGGAGTAGGCAGTACTTC.

Points on this clone: The sample carries other DNA sequences with the same CDR3. The chain carries TRBV5-1 and TRBJ2-3; 9 bases are shared with TRBD2. Germline V gene lookup returns CDR1 SGHRS and CDR2 YFSETQ. After removal of 0 bases from V and 3 bases from J, the junction contained 2 bases not matched to a gene. There are 15 residues in the CDR3. CDR3 in amino acids: CASSLESGGTDTQYF. The CDR3 DNA follows: TGCGCCAGCAGCTTGGAGAGCGGGGGGACAGATACGCAGTATTTT.

The chain combines TRBV11-2 with TRBJ1-4; tentative D call: TRBD1 (5 bases). CDR1 and CDR2 (germline): SGHAT, FQNNGV. This CDR3 has 16 residues. V shed 6 bases and J shed 4 bases, with 18 bases lying between them. For the CDR3, the DNA is TGTGCCAGCAGTTTTACACAGACAGCTTATAATGAAAAACTGTTTTTT. Amino acid sequence: CASSFTQTAYNEKLFF.

This chain joins TRBV6-5 and TRBJ1-1; D not certain. CDR1 and CDR2 from the germline V gene are MNHEY and SVGAGI. The CDR3 runs 15 residues. Trimming left V 1 base short and J 0 bases short, with 9 bases between. The CDR3 is CASSYFGRMNTEAFF. CDR3 DNA: TGTGCCAGCAGTTACTTCGGCAGGATGAACACTGAAGCTTTCTTT.

The chain joins TRBV6-2 or TRBV6-3 to TRBJ1-1; 8 bases line up with TRBD1. There are 17 residues in the CDR3. V dropped 2 bases and J dropped 1; count of bases not matched to a gene: 9. Germline V gene lookup returns CDR1 MNHEY and CDR2 SVGEGT. The CDR3 loop is CASSYEGRGLPNTEAFF. DNA for the CDR3: TGTGCCAGCAGTTACGAGGGCAGGGGGCTTCCGAACACTGAAGCTTTCTTT.

This chain links TRBV3-1 (or the pseudogene TRBV3-2) with TRBJ1-2; 11 bases fit TRBD1. This CDR3 is built from 14 residues. With V trimmed by 4 bases and J by 6 bases, 4 bases remained unmatched. Per germline, CDR1 LGHDT and CDR2 YNNKEL (reference sequence). CDR3 loop: CASSRGQGADGYTF. CDR3 coding DNA: TGTGCCAGCAGCCGAGGACAGGGGGCTGATGGCTACACCTTC.

The chain recombines TRBV4-2 with TRBJ2-1; 10 nucleotides agree with TRBD1. Germline loops: CDR1 LGHNA, CDR2 YNFKEQ. The trim removed 4 bases at V and 5 bases at J, leaving 5 bases unmatched. This CDR3 region has 15 residues. CDR3 sequence reads: CASSRGQGGNNEQFF. CDR3 bases: TGTGCCAGCAGCCGTGGACAGGGGGGAAACAATGAGCAGTTCTTC.

This clone was detected only once. This sequence joins TRBV7-9 and TRBJ2-7; TRBD2 matches 14 bases. This CDR3 has 17 residues. Trimming took 4 bases from V and 7 from J; bases not matched to a gene: 12. Germline assignment: CDR1 SEHNR and CDR2 FQNEAQ (reference sequence). CDR3 sequence reads: CASSSGDPGLAGVEQYF. CDR3 nucleotides: TGTGCCAGCAGCTCTGGGGATCCGGGACTAGCGGGAGTAGAGCAGTACTTC.

V gene TRBV3-1 (or the pseudogene TRBV3-2) combines with J gene TRBJ2-7; tentative D call: TRBD2 (6 bases). The CDR3 is 13 residues long. The V and J ends lost 7 bases and 0 bases respectively, with 10 bases between them. Germline CDR1 reads LGHDT; CDR2 reads YNNKEL (reference sequence). The CDR3 coding sequence is TGTGCCAGCACTCCGACTAGCTCCTACGAGCAGTACTTC. It yields the protein CASTPTSSYEQYF.

This chain joins TRBV5-4 and TRBJ2-2; D is perhaps TRBD1 (6 bases). Germline V lookup: CDR1 SGHNT, CDR2 YYREEE (reference sequence). The CDR3 has 15 amino acids. Trimming pared 4 bases from V and 0 bases from J, leaving 10 bases between. CDR3 in amino acids: CASSLDSANTGELFF. CDR3 nucleotide sequence: TGTGCCAGCAGCCTGGACAGTGCGAACACCGGGGAGCTGTTTTTT.

V and J are TRBV19 and TRBJ2-1; D perhaps matches TRBD2 (7 bases). Looked up from germline, CDR1 is LNHDA and CDR2 is SQIVND (reference sequence). The CDR3 length is 16 residues. The V and J ends lost 4 bases and 8 bases respectively, with 21 bases between them. As DNA, the CDR3 is TGTGCCAGTAGTACCCCCGGGGGGCGGGGCGGCGATGAGCAGTTCTTC. Translating gives CASSTPGGRGGDEQFF.

The chain joins TRBV5-4 to TRBJ1-6, with TRBD1 identical over 7 bases. The germline V gene encodes CDR1 SGHNT and CDR2 YYREEE (reference sequence). The V and J ends lost 2 bases and 8 bases, in that order; junction bases with no gene match: 4. The CDR3 contains 14 residues. The chain's CDR3 is CASSFDRAHSPLHF. DNA of the CDR3: TGTGCCAGCAGCTTCGACAGGGCTCATTCACCCCTCCACTTT.

This sequence joins TRBV2 and TRBJ2-7, with a weak D call TRBD2 (7 bases). Germline-derived CDR1 and CDR2 are SNHLY and FYNNEI. This CDR3 has 14 residues. V was pared by 8 bases and J by 0 bases, with 14 bases between. The CDR3 loop reads CASLRGAFSYEQYF. DNA of the CDR3: TGTGCCAGCCTTCGGGGGGCCTTCTCCTACGAGCAGTACTTC.

The count of this clone is one. This chain joins TRBV30 and TRBJ1-4; a weak D match, TRBD1 (5 bases). The germline V and J ends were trimmed by 0 bases and 6 bases, with 8 bases remaining between them. The CDR3 runs to 13 residues. CDR1 is GTSNPN, CDR2 SVGIG, per germline (reference sequence). The CDR3 loop reads CAWSVSRDEKLFF. The DNA for the CDR3 is TGTGCCTGGAGTGTTTCCAGGGATGAAAAACTGTTTTTT. The full variable domain, completed using reference TRBV30 and TRBJ1-4, is SQTIHQWPATLVQPVGSPLSLECTVEGTSNPNLYWYRQAAGRGLQLLFYSVGIGQISSEVPQNLSASRPQDRQFILSSKKLLLSDSGFYLCAWSVSRDEKLFFGSGTQLSVL.

This chain connects TRBV18 to TRBJ2-5; D possibly corresponds to TRBD2 (6 bases). The V gene's germline CDR1 is KGHSH and CDR2 LQKENI. Trimming took 6 bases from V and 1 from J, leaving 12 bases between them. The CDR3 sequence is 14 residues long. Here the CDR3 reads CASSPGTSQETQYF. CDR3 in DNA: TGTGCCAGCTCCCCCGGGACTTCCCAAGAGACCCAGTACTTC. The full variable domain, in which reference TRBV18 and TRBJ2-5 provide the parts outside the CDR3, is NAGVMQNPRHLVRRRGQEARLRCSPMKGHSHVYWYRQLPEEGLKFMVYLQKENIIDESGMPKERFSAEFPKEGPSILRIQQVVRGDSAAYFCASSPGTSQETQYFGPGTRLLVL.